What follows describes a single TCR beta chain. Its cognate antigen is unknown. This record belongs to a study of breast tumors, draining lymph nodes, adjacent tissues. V was pared by 1 base and J by 10 bases, with 3 bases between. Germline V gene sequence: CDR1 SGHDN, CDR2 FVKESK. CDR3 length equals 10 residues. Breast cancer patients provided tissue from their axillary draining lymph nodes. Notes on the study in general: Tumor repertoires ranked between lymph nodes and nontumor tissue in diversity, with V and J gene preferences. Data fit most tumor T cells coming from lymph node, expanding in tumor. That most tumor T cells come from lymph nodes remained unproven. Tumor and nontumor repertoires were significantly more similar in luminal-like than in basal-like breast cancer.

TCRdb called the multiplex PCR reads again in MiXCR, with one record for every CDR3 protein. The table has fewer than 200,000 distinct CDR3 sequences, about 30% seen once. The sequenced material came from axillary lymph node tissue. This clonotype originated in a female donor with breast cancer. Some clones in this sample may be carry-over from other donors' samples. This sequence joins TRBV14 and TRBJ2-3; D is ambiguous. The CDR3 DNA sequence: TGTGCCAGCAGCCAAGGCGCGCAGTATTTT. This encodes CASSQGAQYF.